This passage covers 19 T cell receptor beta chains from one sample sequenced in a study of cytomegalovirus exposure and HLA in healthy donors. Here immunoSEQ multiplex PCR was the method, and the copy in TCRdb shows in-frame clones only, minus some. The data show about 250,000 clones, about 88% seen once. Sequenced material: PBMCs. The source of these receptors is a man in his late teens or twenties in good health and CMV-seropositive.

The rearrangement uses TRBV19 and TRBJ1-5, with 10 nucleotides matching TRBD1. The CDR3 totals 13 residues. The trim removed 5 bases at V and 11 bases at J, leaving 6 bases unmatched. Germline CDR1 LNHDA, CDR2 SQIVND (reference sequence). CDR3: CASSSTGGETQHF. The CDR3 region has the DNA TGTGCCAGTAGTTCGACAGGGGGCGAAACCCAGCATTTT.

The gene calls are TRBV4-2 and TRBJ1-5; TRBD1 might be the D (6 bases). CDR3 length: 20 residues. Germline CDR1 LGHNA, CDR2 YNFKEQ. The V gene lost 0 bases and the J gene lost 0 bases, with 21 bases spanning the gap. The CDR3 bases are TGTGCCAGCAGCCAAGATCCTCGCGGGACACGAGGAGATAGCAATCAGCCCCAGCATTTT. Its translation is CASSQDPRGTRGDSNQPQHF.

The chain combines TRBV7-2 with TRBJ2-7, with D perhaps TRBD2 (5 bases). V lost 6 bases, J lost 3 bases, and 18 bases lay in between. The germline gives CDR1 SGHTA, CDR2 FQGNSA. CDR3 length: 15 residues. CDR3 region: CASSFRGMGDYEQYF. CDR3 in DNA: TGTGCCAGCAGTTTTCGAGGTATGGGAGACTACGAGCAGTACTTC.

The J gene is TRBJ2-3, the V gene TRBV6-5; weak D call: TRBD1 (6 bases). CDR3 size: 13 residues. Trimming removed 10 bases from V and 0 bases from J, with 11 bases in between. From germline, CDR1 is MNHEY and CDR2 SVGAGI. The CDR3 reads CATRTDSTDTQYF. The CDR3 DNA reads as TGTGCCACCCGGACAGACAGCACAGATACGCAGTATTTT.

This clone was detected only a few times. The rearrangement links TRBV27 to TRBJ1-1; D is ambiguous. CDR1 MNHEY and CDR2 SMNVEV come from the germline V gene (reference sequence). The CDR3 has 13 amino acids. Trimming removed 7 bases from V and 0 bases from J, with 9 bases in between. The CDR3 protein is CASKARVNTEAFF. CDR3 DNA: TGTGCCAGCAAGGCACGGGTGAACACTGAAGCTTTCTTT.

The rearrangement links TRBV29-1 to TRBJ2-7; 8 bases line up with TRBD1. The CDR3 is made up of 11 amino acids. Germline CDR1 and CDR2: SQVTM and ANQGSEA. V gave up 4 bases and J gave up 6 bases; unmatched junction bases: 2. The CDR3 protein is CSVAQGVEQYF. For the CDR3, the DNA is TGCAGCGTTGCACAGGGGGTCGAGCAGTACTTC.

The count of this clone is one. The chain uses TRBV19 and TRBJ1-2, with no clear D. The CDR3 runs to 13 residues. Trimming removed 6 bases at V and 2 bases at J, with 10 bases between. CDR1 is LNHDA and CDR2 is SQIVND in the germline V gene (reference sequence). The CDR3 DNA follows: TGTGCCAGTAGGGAGGCAGCGAACTATGGCTACACCTTC. It yields the protein CASREAANYGYTF. Together with reference TRBV19 and TRBJ1-2, the CDR3 gives the full variable domain: DGGITQSPKYLFRKEGQNVTLSCEQNLNHDAMYWYRQDPGQGLRLIYYSQIVNDFQKGDIAEGYSVSREKKESFPLTVTSAQKNPTAFYLCASREAANYGYTFGSGTRLTVV.

V is TRBV4-2 and J is TRBJ1-1, with a possible D match to TRBD1 (5 bases). The CDR3 has 15 amino acids. V lost 1 base and J lost 1, with 10 bases in between. The germline CDR1 and CDR2 sequences are LGHNA and YNFKEQ. Written as DNA, the CDR3 is TGTGCCAGCAGCCAAGTAGGTCAGGGGAACACTGAAGCTTTCTTT. Protein product: CASSQVGQGNTEAFF.

J is TRBJ2-5 and V is TRBV5-1; D is uncertain. Germline V gene sequence: CDR1 SGHRS, CDR2 YFSETQ. This CDR3 spans 14 amino acids. V gave up 4 bases and J gave up 5 bases, with 15 bases separating them. This chain's CDR3 is CASSPRVLRETQYF. The DNA of the CDR3 is TGCGCCAGCAGCCCCCGGGTCCTCCGGGAGACCCAGTACTTC.

This clone was counted between two and nine times. The chain carries TRBV2 and TRBJ1-5; D is unclear. This CDR3 has 12 amino acids. Per the germline V gene, CDR1 is SNHLY and CDR2 is FYNNEI. V lost 1 base and J 7 bases, leaving 5 bases between the germline ends. The CDR3 sequence: CASSEDGQPQHF. The CDR3 bases are TGTGCCAGCAGTGAAGACGGGCAGCCCCAGCATTTT.

The rearrangement links TRBV6-6 to TRBJ1-2; 9 bases align to TRBD1. Germline CDR1 reads MNHNY; CDR2 reads SVGAGI (reference sequence). The CDR3 length is 12 residues. J was trimmed by 8 bases and V by 6 bases; bases with no gene match: 4. As DNA, the CDR3 is TGTGCCAGCAGAAAGACAGGGGGAGGCTACACCTTC. Protein product: CASRKTGGGYTF.

This chain joins TRBV5-1 and TRBJ1-2; 7 bases are a match to TRBD1. V was clipped by 0 bases and J by 4 bases; unmatched bases: 3. The CDR3 has 14 residues. Per germline, CDR1 SGHRS and CDR2 YFSETQ. CDR3 region: CASSLDRDSYGYTF. CDR3 nucleotides: TGCGCCAGCAGCTTGGATCGGGACAGCTATGGCTACACCTTC.

The chain couples TRBV18 to TRBJ1-5; TRBD1 matches at 9 bases. The CDR3 runs to 15 residues. Trimming at V came to 5 bases and at J to 2 bases, leaving 4 bases not matched to a gene. Looked up from germline, CDR1 is KGHSH and CDR2 is LQKENI. CDR3 amino acids: CASSLDRGGNQPQHF. CDR3 bases: TGTGCCAGCTCATTGGACAGGGGTGGCAATCAGCCCCAGCATTTT.

The chain employs TRBV5-1 and TRBJ2-7; D is perhaps TRBD1 or TRBD2 (5 bases each). The CDR3 length is 16 residues. The germline CDR1 and CDR2 sequences are SGHRS and YFSETQ. Between the trimmed V and J ends, which lost 4 bases and 0 bases, there was a span of 17 bases. In nucleotides, the CDR3 is TGCGCCAGCAGCCACGGGACCGCACCGGGCTCCTACGAGCAGTACTTC. Its translation: CASSHGTAPGSYEQYF.

This sequence joins TRBV5-1 and TRBJ2-1; 9 positions agree with TRBD1. After removal of 0 bases from V and 5 bases from J, the junction contained 3 bases not matched to a gene. Germline values: CDR1 SGHRS, CDR2 YFSETQ. CDR3 length: 15 residues. CDR3 coding DNA: TGCGCCAGCAGCTTGGTTGGGACAGGGAACAATGAGCAGTTCTTC. Its translation is CASSLVGTGNNEQFF.

Comment on this clone: A much larger clone lies a single base off, so this may be a read error. This sample includes further DNA sequences coding for the same CDR3. This chain connects TRBV19 to TRBJ1-5; a possible D gene is TRBD1 (5 bases). Trimming left V 3 bases short and J 1 base short, with 7 bases between. The CDR3 runs to 14 residues. Germline V gene sequence: CDR1 LNHDA, CDR2 SQIVND (reference sequence). CDR3 amino acids: CASSIRDSNQPQHF. In DNA, the CDR3 is TGTGCCAGTAGTATCAGGGACAGCAATCAGCCCCAGCATTTT.

This chain joins TRBV29-1 and TRBJ2-7; 12 bases match TRBD2. This CDR3 is built from 14 residues. The germline CDR1 and CDR2 sequences are SQVTM and ANQGSEA. V was pared by 4 bases and J by 4 bases, with 5 bases of the junction left unmatched. The CDR3 protein is CSVASTSGSYEQYF. The CDR3 DNA follows: TGCAGCGTTGCCTCGACTAGCGGGAGTTACGAGCAGTACTTC.

The CDR3 region is CASSYDGYNEQFF. In DNA, the CDR3 is TGTGCCAGCAGTTACGATGGCTACAATGAGCAGTTCTTC. J is TRBJ2-1 and V is TRBV6-6; D is unclear. Trimming pared 2 bases from V and 3 bases from J, leaving 5 bases between. The CDR3 is 13 residues long. The germline gives CDR1 MNHNY, CDR2 SVGAGI (reference sequence).

The rearrangement joins TRBV2 to TRBJ1-3; D might be TRBD1 (5 bases). Per the germline V gene, CDR1 is SNHLY and CDR2 is FYNNEI. CDR3 length: 16 residues. V was clipped by 1 base and J by 4 bases, with 14 bases between them. The CDR3 here is CASSEEGSHPGNTIYF. DNA of the CDR3: TGTGCCAGCAGTGAAGAGGGGTCCCACCCGGGAAACACCATATATTTT.